This TCR beta chain was documented in a study of shared clonotypes between healthy human individuals. Study outcomes and limitations: How much donors shared clonotypes was expected to be affected by sequencing depth.

On this clone: The target antigen is unknown.

Clones were sequenced by immunoSEQ multiplex PCR, and TCRdb holds only the in-frame ones, with some missing. The sample records 450,000 to 500,000 clones, 65% to 80% being singletons. CDR3 size: 12 residues. Trimming left V 8 bases short and J 3 bases short, with 10 bases between. CDR1 is MNHNS and CDR2 is SASEGT in the germline V gene. Nashville, Tennessee was home to all donors, each a Caucasian adult. The sample consisted of PBMCs. The chain combines TRBV6-1 with TRBJ1-2; D may be TRBD1 (5 bases). This TCR was recovered from a woman aged 40 to 49 in good health. Some clones in this sample may be carry-over from other donors' samples. CDR3: CASRREDYGYTF. CDR3 nucleotides: TGTGCCAGCCGCAGGGAGGACTATGGCTACACCTTC.